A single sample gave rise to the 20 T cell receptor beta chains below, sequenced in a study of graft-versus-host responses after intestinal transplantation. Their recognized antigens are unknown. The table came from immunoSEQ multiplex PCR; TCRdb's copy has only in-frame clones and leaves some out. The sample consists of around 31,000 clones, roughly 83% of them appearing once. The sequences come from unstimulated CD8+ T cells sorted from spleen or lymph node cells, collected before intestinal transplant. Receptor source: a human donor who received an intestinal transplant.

The CDR3 here is CASSFGPRDNSYNEQFF. CDR3 DNA: TGTGCCAGCAGCTTTGGGCCCCGGGACAACTCCTACAATGAGCAGTTCTTC. The chain combines TRBV12-1 with TRBJ2-1; the table's D call, TRBD1, has no DNA check behind it. TRBV12-1 is a pseudogene segment. The CDR3 totals 17 residues.

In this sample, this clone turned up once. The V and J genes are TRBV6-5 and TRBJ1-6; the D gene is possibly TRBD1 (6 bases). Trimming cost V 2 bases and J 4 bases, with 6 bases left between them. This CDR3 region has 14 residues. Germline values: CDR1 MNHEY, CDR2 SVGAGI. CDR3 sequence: CASSYTGYNSPLHF. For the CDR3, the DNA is TGTGCCAGCAGTTACACAGGGTATAATTCACCCCTCCACTTT.

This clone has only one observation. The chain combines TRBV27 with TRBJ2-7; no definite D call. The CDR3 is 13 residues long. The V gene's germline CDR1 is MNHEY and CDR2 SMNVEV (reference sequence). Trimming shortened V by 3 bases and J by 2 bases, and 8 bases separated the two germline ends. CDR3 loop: CASSLSQTYEQYF. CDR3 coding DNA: TGTGCCAGCAGTTTGAGTCAAACCTACGAGCAGTACTTC.

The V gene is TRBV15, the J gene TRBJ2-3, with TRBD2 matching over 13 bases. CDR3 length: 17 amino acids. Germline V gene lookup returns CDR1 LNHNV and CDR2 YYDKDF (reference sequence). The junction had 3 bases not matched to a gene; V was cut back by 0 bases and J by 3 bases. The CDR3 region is CATSRDRLAGGTDTQYF. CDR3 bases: TGTGCCACCAGCAGAGATCGACTAGCGGGGGGTACAGATACGCAGTATTTT. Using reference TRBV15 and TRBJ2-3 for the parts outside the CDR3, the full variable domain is DAMVIQNPRYQVTQFGKPVTLSCSQTLNHNVMYWYQQKSSQAPKLLFHYYDKDFNNEADTPDNFQSRRPNTSFCFLDIRSPGLGDTAMYLCATSRDRLAGGTDTQYFGPGTRLTVL.

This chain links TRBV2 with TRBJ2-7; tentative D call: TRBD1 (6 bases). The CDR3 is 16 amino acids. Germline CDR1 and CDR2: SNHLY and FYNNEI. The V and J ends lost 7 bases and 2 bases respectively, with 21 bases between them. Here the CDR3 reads CASTSQPLGQTYEQYF. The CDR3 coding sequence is TGTGCCAGCACCTCCCAACCCCTCGGACAGACCTACGAGCAGTACTTC.

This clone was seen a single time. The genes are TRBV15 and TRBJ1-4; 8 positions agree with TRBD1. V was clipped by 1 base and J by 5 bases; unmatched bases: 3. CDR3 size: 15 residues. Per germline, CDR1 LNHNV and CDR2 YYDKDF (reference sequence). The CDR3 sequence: CATSRVTGGNEKLFF. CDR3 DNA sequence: TGTGCCACCAGCAGAGTAACAGGGGGAAATGAAAAACTGTTTTTT.

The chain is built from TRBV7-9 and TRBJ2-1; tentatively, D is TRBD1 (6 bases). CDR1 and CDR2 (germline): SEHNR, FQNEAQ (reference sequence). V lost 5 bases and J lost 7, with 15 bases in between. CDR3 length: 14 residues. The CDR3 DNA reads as TGTGCCAGCAGCCTCACAGGGTTTGGGAATGAGCAGTTCTTC. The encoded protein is CASSLTGFGNEQFF.

This CDR3 is CAWKPVNTEAFF. The DNA of the CDR3 is TGTGCCTGGAAACCGGTGAACACTGAAGCTTTCTTT. The J gene is TRBJ1-1, the V gene TRBV30, with D hard to call. Germline V gene lookup returns CDR1 GTSNPN and CDR2 SVGIG (reference sequence). The CDR3 has 12 residues. V dropped 4 bases and J dropped 0 bases, with 6 bases sitting between them.

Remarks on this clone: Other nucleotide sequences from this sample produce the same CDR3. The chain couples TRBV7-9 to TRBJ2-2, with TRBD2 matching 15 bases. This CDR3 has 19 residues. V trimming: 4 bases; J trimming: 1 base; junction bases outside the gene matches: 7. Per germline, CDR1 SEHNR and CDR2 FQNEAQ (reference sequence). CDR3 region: CASSSRPGLAGGNTGELFF. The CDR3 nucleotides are TGTGCCAGCAGCTCACGGCCGGGACTAGCGGGGGGGAACACCGGGGAGCTGTTTTTT.

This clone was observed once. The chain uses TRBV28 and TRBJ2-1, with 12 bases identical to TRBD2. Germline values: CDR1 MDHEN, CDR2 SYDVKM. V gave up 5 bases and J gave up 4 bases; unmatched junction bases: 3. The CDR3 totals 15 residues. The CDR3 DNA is TGTGCCAGCAGTCCAGGGACTAGCGGGTACAATGAGCAGTTCTTC. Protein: CASSPGTSGYNEQFF.

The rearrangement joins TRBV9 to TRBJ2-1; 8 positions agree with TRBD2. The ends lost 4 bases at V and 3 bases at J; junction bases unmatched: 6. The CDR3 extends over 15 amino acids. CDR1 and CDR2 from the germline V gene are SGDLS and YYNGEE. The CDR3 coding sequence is TGTGCCAGCAGCTCCGAGCGGGAGCTCTACAATGAGCAGTTCTTC. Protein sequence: CASSSERELYNEQFF.

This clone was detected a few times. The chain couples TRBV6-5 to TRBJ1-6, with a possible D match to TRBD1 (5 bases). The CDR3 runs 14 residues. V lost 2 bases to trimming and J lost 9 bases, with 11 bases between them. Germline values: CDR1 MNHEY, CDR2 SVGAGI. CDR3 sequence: CASSYGGSGSPLHF. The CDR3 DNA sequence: TGTGCCAGCAGTTACGGGGGGTCTGGTTCACCCCTCCACTTT.

The CDR3 bases are TGTGCCAGCAGCGTAGGCGGGACGCCCTACGAGCAGTACTTC. Protein sequence: CASSVGGTPYEQYF. The chain uses TRBV9 and TRBJ2-7, with D possibly being TRBD2 (6 bases). The CDR3 consists of 14 residues. Deletions cut 0 bases from V and 2 bases from J, with 9 bases between. Germline CDR1 is SGDLS and CDR2 is YYNGEE.

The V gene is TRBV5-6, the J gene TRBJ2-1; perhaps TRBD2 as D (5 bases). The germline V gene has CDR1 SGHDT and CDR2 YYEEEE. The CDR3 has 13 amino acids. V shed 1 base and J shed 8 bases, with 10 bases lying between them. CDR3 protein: CASSLIGIDEQFF. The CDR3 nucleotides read TGTGCCAGCAGCTTGATCGGGATTGATGAGCAGTTCTTC. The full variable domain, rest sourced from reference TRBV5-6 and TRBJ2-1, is DAGVTQSPTHLIKTRGQQVTLRCSPKSGHDTVSWYQQALGQGPQFIFQYYEEEERQRGNFPDRFSGHQFPNYSSELNVNALLLGDSALYLCASSLIGIDEQFFGPGTRLTVL.

The CDR3 DNA is TGTGCCAGCAGTTGGACAGGCCAAGAGACCCAGTACTTC. Translating gives CASSWTGQETQYF. The genes are TRBV28 and TRBJ2-5, with TRBD1 matching 7 bases. CDR1 and CDR2 (germline): MDHEN, SYDVKM. V lost 4 bases and J lost 1; bases outside the gene matches: 0. The CDR3 contains 13 residues. Using reference TRBV28 and TRBJ2-5 for the parts outside the CDR3, the full variable domain is DVKVTQSSRYLVKRTGEKVFLECVQDMDHENMFWYRQDPGLGLRLIYFSYDVKMKEKGDIPEGYSVSREKKERFSLILESASTNQTSMYLCASSWTGQETQYFGPGTRLLVL.

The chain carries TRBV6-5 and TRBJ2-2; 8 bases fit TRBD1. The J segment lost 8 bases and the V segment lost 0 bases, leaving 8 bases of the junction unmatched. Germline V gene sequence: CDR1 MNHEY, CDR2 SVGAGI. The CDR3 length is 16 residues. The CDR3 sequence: CASSYSDTGGEGELFF. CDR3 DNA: TGTGCCAGCAGTTACTCGGATACAGGGGGTGAGGGGGAGCTGTTTTTT.

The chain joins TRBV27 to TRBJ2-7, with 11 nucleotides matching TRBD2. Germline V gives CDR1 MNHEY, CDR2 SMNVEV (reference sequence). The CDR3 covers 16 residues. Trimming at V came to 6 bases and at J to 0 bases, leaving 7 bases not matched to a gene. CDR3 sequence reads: CASSPSGGTLSYEQYF. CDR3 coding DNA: TGTGCCAGCAGCCCTAGCGGGGGGACTCTCTCCTACGAGCAGTACTTC.

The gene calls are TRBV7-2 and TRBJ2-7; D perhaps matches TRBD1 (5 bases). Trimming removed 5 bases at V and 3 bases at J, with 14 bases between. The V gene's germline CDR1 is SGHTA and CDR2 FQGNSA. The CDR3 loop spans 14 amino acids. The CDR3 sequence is CASSQGPSGYEQYF. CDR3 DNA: TGTGCCAGCAGCCAGGGCCCCTCAGGCTACGAGCAGTACTTC.

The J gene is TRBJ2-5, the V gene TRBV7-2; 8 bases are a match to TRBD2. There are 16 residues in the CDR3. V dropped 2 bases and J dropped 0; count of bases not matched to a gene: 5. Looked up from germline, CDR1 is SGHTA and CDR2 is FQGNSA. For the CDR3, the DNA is TGTGCCAGCAGCTTATGGGTAGCGGGGAACCAAGAGACCCAGTACTTC. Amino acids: CASSLWVAGNQETQYF. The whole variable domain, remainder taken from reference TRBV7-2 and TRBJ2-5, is GAGVSQSPSNKVTEKGKDVELRCDPISGHTALYWYRQSLGQGLEFLIYFQGNSAPDKSGLPSDRFSAERTGGSVSTLTIQRTQQEDSAVYLCASSLWVAGNQETQYFGPGTRLLVL.

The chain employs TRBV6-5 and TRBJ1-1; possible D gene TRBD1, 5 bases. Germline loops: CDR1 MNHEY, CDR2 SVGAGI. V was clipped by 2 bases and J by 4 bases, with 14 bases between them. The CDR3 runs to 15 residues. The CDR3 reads CASSYQRDLGTEAFF. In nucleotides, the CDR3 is TGTGCCAGCAGTTACCAGCGGGACTTGGGCACTGAAGCTTTCTTT.